The 17 T cell receptor beta chains below were found in one sample sequenced in a study of cytomegalovirus exposure and HLA in healthy donors. Profiling relied on immunoSEQ multiplex PCR, and the TCRdb table lists in-frame clones only, not all of them. The sample holds about 190,000 clones, about 83% seen once. The sequenced sample was PBMCs. The origin of the receptors is a woman between 18 and 29 years old in good health and CMV-seronegative.

The V gene is TRBV5-1, the J gene TRBJ2-7; D possibly corresponds to TRBD1 (6 bases). CDR1 is SGHRS, CDR2 YFSETQ, per germline. The CDR3 is made up of 14 amino acids. The V gene lost 0 bases and the J gene lost 7 bases, with 14 bases spanning the gap. The DNA of the CDR3 is TGCGCCAGCAGCTTGGAAGGGGCTAGGGGGGAGCAGTACTTC. Translation gives CASSLEGARGEQYF. Looking up the rest from reference TRBV5-1 and TRBJ2-7 gives the full variable domain: KAGVTQTPRYLIKTRGQQVTLSCSPISGHRSVSWYQQTPGQGLQFLFEYFSETQRNKGNFPGRFSGRQFSNSRSEMNVSTLELGDSALYLCASSLEGARGEQYFGPGTRLTVT.

The V call is TRBV2, the J call TRBJ2-1; D perhaps matches TRBD1 (5 bases). Trimming removed 9 bases from V and 6 bases from J, with 9 bases in between. Germline V gene data show CDR1 as SNHLY and CDR2 as FYNNEI. This CDR3 comprises 11 residues. The CDR3 sequence: CASLGANEQFF. CDR3 sequence (DNA): TGTGCCAGTTTAGGGGCCAATGAGCAGTTCTTC.

V gene TRBV14 combines with J gene TRBJ1-1; D ambiguous. The germline V gene has CDR1 SGHDN and CDR2 FVKESK. Trimming took 10 bases from V and 1 from J, leaving 10 bases between them. The CDR3 totals 12 residues. For the CDR3, the DNA is TGTGCCACCACTCTCGGGAACACTGAAGCTTTCTTT. This sequence encodes CATTLGNTEAFF.

This clone was observed a few times. This rearrangement joins TRBV9 to TRBJ2-5, with 8 bases identical to TRBD1. CDR1 SGDLS and CDR2 YYNGEE come from the germline V gene. CDR3 length: 15 residues. J gave up 5 bases and V 0 bases, and 6 bases lay outside the gene matches. The CDR3 nucleotides are TGTGCCAGCAGCGTAGGGGACAGGAAGGGGGAGACCCAGTACTTC. Translation gives CASSVGDRKGETQYF.

This clone showed up just a few times. The rearrangement joins TRBV29-1 to TRBJ1-2, with 8 bases fitting TRBD1. There are 14 residues in the CDR3. Trimming took 6 bases from V and 4 from J; bases not matched to a gene: 10. CDR1 SQVTM and CDR2 ANQGSEA come from the germline V gene. CDR3 DNA: TGCAGCGTACGACCGGACAGGGAAGGCTATGGCTACACCTTC. It yields the protein CSVRPDREGYGYTF.

The rearrangement uses TRBV27 and TRBJ1-4, with D perhaps TRBD1 (5 bases). Deletions cut 3 bases from V and 2 bases from J, with 10 bases between. The CDR3 extends over 15 amino acids. Looked up from germline, CDR1 is MNHEY and CDR2 is SMNVEV (reference sequence). Here the CDR3 reads CASSFRGKTNEKLFF. The CDR3 nucleotides are TGTGCCAGCAGTTTCCGGGGGAAGACTAATGAAAAACTGTTTTTT.

In its sample, this clone was seen a few times. The CDR3 region is CASSTPGASGGAPQETQYF. The CDR3 DNA sequence: TGCGCCAGCAGCACCCCTGGGGCTAGCGGGGGGGCCCCCCAAGAGACCCAGTACTTC. The chain links TRBV5-1 to TRBJ2-5, with 12 bases aligning to TRBD2. The ends lost 4 bases at V and 1 base at J; junction bases unmatched: 14. Per the germline V gene, CDR1 is SGHRS and CDR2 is YFSETQ. CDR3 length equals 19 residues.

V is TRBV7-8 and J is TRBJ1-3; D gene uncertain. This CDR3 contains 16 residues. V was pared by 1 base and J by 3 bases, with 13 bases between. Germline CDR1 is SGHVS and CDR2 is FQNEAQ. CDR3 DNA sequence: TGTGCCAGCAGCTTAGGCCCCCCGGGTTTTGGAAACACCATATATTTT. It specifies CASSLGPPGFGNTIYF.

This clone came up a few times. The chain combines TRBV19 with TRBJ2-5; 11 bases match TRBD2. CDR3 length: 15 amino acids. CDR1 and CDR2 (germline): LNHDA, SQIVND (reference sequence). The V segment lost 3 bases and the J segment 5 bases; nucleotides outside the gene matches: 5. CDR3 region: CASSIPTSGSETQYF. The CDR3 DNA sequence: TGTGCCAGTAGTATCCCTACTAGCGGGAGTGAGACCCAGTACTTC.

This clone turned up a few times. CDR3 protein: CASSQAQGPEAFF. CDR3 nucleotide sequence: TGTGCCAGCAGCCAAGCACAGGGACCTGAAGCTTTCTTT. The chain uses TRBV14 and TRBJ1-1; perhaps TRBD1 as D (6 bases). CDR1 and CDR2 (germline): SGHDN, FVKESK. Between the trimmed V and J ends, which lost 1 base and 6 bases, there was a span of 9 bases. The CDR3 loop spans 13 amino acids.

The chain is built from TRBV4-1 and TRBJ2-2; the D gene is possibly TRBD1 (6 bases). Germline CDR1 and CDR2: MGHRA and YSYEKL. The germline V and J ends were trimmed by 1 base and 4 bases, with 10 bases remaining between them. The CDR3 sequence is 15 residues long. CDR3 region: CASSQVTGITGELFF. The CDR3 DNA reads as TGCGCCAGCAGCCAAGTAACAGGGATCACCGGGGAGCTGTTTTTT.

This clone was seen just once. The chain employs TRBV6-1 and TRBJ2-1; D ambiguous. V dropped 7 bases and J dropped 4 bases, with 14 bases sitting between them. CDR3 length: 14 residues. From germline, CDR1 is MNHNS and CDR2 SASEGT. In DNA, the CDR3 is TGTGCCAGCAACGTGCATGCCAGATACAATGAGCAGTTCTTC. Its translation: CASNVHARYNEQFF.

The J gene is TRBJ2-2, the V gene TRBV10-2; D might be TRBD2 (6 bases). The CDR3 extends over 12 amino acids. Trimming took off 5 bases at V and 6 bases at J, with 7 bases between the two ends. CDR1 and CDR2 (germline): WSHSY, SAAADI. CDR3 nucleotides: TGCGCCAGCAGTCGGGGGTCCGGGGAGCTGTTTTTT. Protein sequence: CASSRGSGELFF.

This chain connects TRBV18 to TRBJ2-7; tentatively, D is TRBD1 (5 bases). Germline CDR1 is KGHSH and CDR2 is LQKENI. This CDR3 spans 14 amino acids. The V end was cut by 3 bases, the J end by 2 bases, with 11 bases between. The CDR3 reads CASSPGDRTYEQYF. In DNA form, the CDR3 reads TGTGCCAGCTCACCGGGTGACAGAACCTACGAGCAGTACTTC.

The J gene is TRBJ2-1, the V gene TRBV6-4, with unresolved D. V was trimmed by 0 bases and J by 7 bases, leaving 13 bases between them. CDR1 is MRHNA, CDR2 SNTAGT, per germline. CDR3 length: 15 amino acids. The DNA for the CDR3 is TGTGCCAGCAGTGACTCGGTCAGTCGCAGGAATGAGCAGTTCTTC. Its translation is CASSDSVSRRNEQFF.

The CDR3 region is CASSSRSETGDEKLFF. The DNA of the CDR3 is TGTGCCAGCAGCTCGCGTTCCGAGACAGGGGATGAAAAACTGTTTTTT. The chain recombines TRBV11-2 with TRBJ1-4, with 8 bases identical to TRBD1. The germline gives CDR1 SGHAT, CDR2 FQNNGV. The J segment lost 6 bases and the V segment lost 4 bases, leaving 10 bases of the junction unmatched. CDR3 size: 16 residues.

The rearrangement links TRBV30 to TRBJ1-5; 7 nucleotides agree with TRBD1. The CDR3 length is 15 residues. With 2 bases clipped from V and 6 bases from J, the junction kept 10 bases outside the gene matches. Germline V gene sequence: CDR1 GTSNPN, CDR2 SVGIG (reference sequence). The CDR3 loop reads CAWSLMRGPGQPQHF. The CDR3 region has the DNA TGTGCCTGGAGTCTGATGAGGGGGCCCGGTCAGCCCCAGCATTTT.